The T cell receptor beta chain described here comes from a study of T cell repertoires in ileal Crohn's disease. TCRdb keeps only in-frame clones here, not all; method: immunoSEQ multiplex PCR. The sample comprises fewer than 2,500 clones, around 90% of which are singletons, and over 9.5% rests with the top ten. This sample's time point: proximal margin of the surgical specimen (macroscopically non-inflamed). V lost 3 bases and J 4 bases, leaving 15 bases between the germline ends. Germline V gives CDR1 LNHDA, CDR2 SQIVND (reference sequence). This CDR3 is 15 amino acids long. This TCR was recovered from an adult with Crohn's disease. What was sequenced was ileal tissue. The chain uses TRBV19 and TRBJ1-2, with D possibly TRBD1 on 6 matching bases. CDR3 DNA: TGTGCCAGTAGTATTCGGACAGTCCCTCGCTATGGCTACACCTTC. Its protein is CASSIRTVPRYGYTF.